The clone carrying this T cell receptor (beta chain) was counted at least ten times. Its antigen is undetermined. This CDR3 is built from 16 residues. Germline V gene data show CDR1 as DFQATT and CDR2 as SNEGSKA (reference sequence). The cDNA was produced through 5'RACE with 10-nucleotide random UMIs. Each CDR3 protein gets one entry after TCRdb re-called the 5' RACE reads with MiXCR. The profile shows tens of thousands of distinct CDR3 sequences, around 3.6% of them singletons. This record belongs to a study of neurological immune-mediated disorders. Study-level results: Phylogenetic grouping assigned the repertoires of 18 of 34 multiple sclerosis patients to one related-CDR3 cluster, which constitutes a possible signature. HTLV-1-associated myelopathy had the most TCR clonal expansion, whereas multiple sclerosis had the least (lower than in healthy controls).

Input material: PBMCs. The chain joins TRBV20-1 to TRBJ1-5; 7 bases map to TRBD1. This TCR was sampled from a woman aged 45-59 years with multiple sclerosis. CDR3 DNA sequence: TGCAGCGGAAGTAGCGGACAGGAGTATAGCAATCAGCCCCAGCATTTT. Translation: CSGSSGQEYSNQPQHF.